A single sample is the source of the 16 T cell receptor beta chains below, sequenced in a study of regulatory T cells in long-lasting Graves disease. Sample time point: newly diagnosed GD, antithyroid drugs for less than 3 months. After RNA was extracted from PBMCs, the TCR library was made from it. Arm-PCR of CDR3 regions and iRepertoire HTBI primers were used to build TCR beta libraries. Using its own MiXCR run on the multiplex PCR reads, TCRdb lists one record per CDR3 protein. Among about 440,000 distinct CDR3 sequences listed, about 15% were seen once. These same data were also listed under a study on T cells in Graves' hyperthyroidism and ophthalmopathy.

This specimen consisted of peripheral blood mononuclear cells (PBMCs), obtained at new diagnosis, from a patient treated with antithyroid drugs. The origin of the receptors is a woman between 25 and 40 years old with Graves disease.

This clonotype was found many times. V usage is TRBV3-1 and J usage is TRBJ2-5; D is undetermined. The CDR3 is 15 residues long. Germline CDR1 and CDR2: LGHDT and YNNKEL (reference sequence). Trimming removed 0 bases at V and 2 bases at J, with 10 bases between. CDR3 region: CASSQEIGAQETQYF. The CDR3 nucleotides read TGTGCCAGCAGCCAAGAGATAGGAGCACAAGAGACCCAGTACTTC.

Ten or more counts support this clonotype. This chain connects TRBV4-1 to TRBJ2-7; D may be TRBD2 (6 bases). CDR3 size: 15 residues. Germline loops: CDR1 MGHRA, CDR2 YSYEKL. Trimming removed 3 bases at V and 1 base at J, with 13 bases between. The CDR3: CASSQYPGLSYEQYF. Written as DNA, the CDR3 is TGCGCCAGCAGCCAGTACCCGGGACTGTCCTACGAGCAGTACTTC.

The count of this clonotype is one. The V and J genes are TRBV2 and TRBJ2-3; 13 bases match TRBD2. Germline values: CDR1 SNHLY, CDR2 FYNNEI. V trimming: 7 bases; J trimming: 2 bases; junction bases outside the gene matches: 12. The CDR3 has 18 residues. The CDR3 is CASIPPGLAGTVTDTQYF. The CDR3 nucleotides read TGTGCCAGCATTCCTCCGGGACTAGCGGGAACCGTCACAGATACGCAGTATTTT.

This clonotype was counted ten times or more. The CDR3 region has the DNA TGCAGTGCTAGAAACAGTCTAGCGGGAGTCACAGATACGCAGTATTTT. It yields the protein CSARNSLAGVTDTQYF. The chain couples TRBV20-1 to TRBJ2-3; 10 nucleotides align to TRBD2. V lost 2 bases, J lost 2 bases, and 7 bases stayed unmatched. The CDR3 totals 16 residues. The germline V gene has CDR1 DFQATT and CDR2 SNEGSKA (reference sequence).

This clonotype was counted ten times or more. The chain combines TRBV6-2 or TRBV6-3 with TRBJ2-5, with a tentative D call TRBD1 (5 bases). The CDR3 runs to 13 residues. V lost 6 bases and J 1 base, leaving 9 bases between the germline ends. Germline values: CDR1 MNHEY, CDR2 SVGEGT. CDR3 coding DNA: TGTGCCAGCAGACTGGACATCCAAGAGACCCAGTACTTC. The encoded protein is CASRLDIQETQYF.

Details on this clonotype: Mismatch with germline at one junction end may stem from a read error. This rearrangement joins TRBV20-1 to TRBJ1-2; unclear D gene. The CDR3 has 12 residues. Germline CDR1 reads DFQATT; CDR2 reads SNEGSKA (reference sequence). CDR3 region: CSPRIMGSGYTF. As DNA, the CDR3 is TGCAGTCCTAGAATAATGGGGAGCGGCTACACCTTC.

In its sample, this clonotype was seen many times. The chain has TRBV2 and TRBJ1-4; possibly TRBD1 for D (6 bases). Germline V gene sequence: CDR1 SNHLY, CDR2 FYNNEI. The V end was cut by 7 bases, the J end by 11 bases, with 20 bases between. This CDR3 has 14 amino acids. CDR3 DNA: TGTGCCAGCACCAGGGGTTCGGGATTTGATAAACTGTTTTTT. This codes for CASTRGSGFDKLFF.

This clonotype was seen more than once but under ten times. The V and J genes are TRBV6-5 and TRBJ1-2, with 7 positions matching TRBD1. The CDR3 is made up of 16 amino acids. The V segment lost 0 bases and the J segment 4 bases; nucleotides outside the gene matches: 8. Germline-derived CDR1 and CDR2 are MNHEY and SVGAGI. This chain's CDR3 is CASSYSSQGTGYGYTF. The DNA for the CDR3 is TGTGCCAGCAGTTACTCTTCACAGGGGACGGGCTATGGCTACACCTTC.

This clonotype was seen ten or more times. The J gene is TRBJ1-5, the V gene TRBV30, with D unresolved. V lost 2 bases to trimming and J lost 1 base, with 12 bases between them. The CDR3 length is 15 residues. Germline CDR1 GTSNPN, CDR2 SVGIG (reference sequence). CDR3 sequence reads: CAWSLRVSSNQPQHF. In DNA form, the CDR3 reads TGTGCCTGGAGTCTACGGGTATCGAGCAATCAGCCCCAGCATTTT. Combining the CDR3 with reference TRBV30 and TRBJ1-5 gives the whole variable domain SQTIHQWPATLVQPVGSPLSLECTVEGTSNPNLYWYRQAAGRGLQLLFYSVGIGQISSEVPQNLSASRPQDRQFILSSKKLLLSDSGFYLCAWSLRVSSNQPQHFGDGTRLSIL.

The rearrangement joins TRBV9 to TRBJ1-1, with D maybe TRBD1 (6 bases). Germline loops: CDR1 SGDLS, CDR2 YYNGEE. V gave up 2 bases and J gave up 0 bases, with 11 bases separating them. The CDR3 is made up of 15 amino acids. CDR3 in DNA: TGTGCCAGCAGCGTGGCGGGGGCGATGAACACTGAAGCTTTCTTT. Its protein is CASSVAGAMNTEAFF.

This clonotype was seen more than once but under ten times. The chain recombines TRBV10-3 with TRBJ1-4; D might be TRBD1 (6 bases). The CDR3 has 14 amino acids. Between the trimmed V and J ends, which lost 6 bases and 0 bases, there was a span of 8 bases. Per germline, CDR1 ENHRY and CDR2 SYGVKD. CDR3 DNA: TGTGCCATCAGGGACAGTGCAACTAATGAAAAACTGTTTTTT. Translation: CAIRDSATNEKLFF.

Ten or more counts support this clonotype. The chain couples TRBV11-2 to TRBJ2-1; D is unclear. CDR1 is SGHAT, CDR2 FQNNGV, per germline. The CDR3 has 12 residues. V dropped 6 bases and J dropped 7 bases, with 10 bases sitting between them. For the CDR3, the DNA is TGTGCCAGCAGACAACTCGGTAATGAGCAGTTCTTC. Residues: CASRQLGNEQFF.

This clonotype appeared many times. This rearrangement joins TRBV11-2 to TRBJ2-4, with a tentative D call TRBD2 (7 bases). Germline values: CDR1 SGHAT, CDR2 FQNNGV. The CDR3 extends over 15 amino acids. Trimming left V 6 bases short and J 1 base short, with 13 bases between. The CDR3 loop reads CASRDGGLAKNIQYF. The CDR3 coding sequence is TGTGCCAGCAGGGACGGGGGGCTGGCCAAAAACATTCAGTACTTC. Full variable domain (outside the CDR3, taken from reference TRBV11-2 and TRBJ2-4): EAGVAQSPRYKIIEKRQSVAFWCNPISGHATLYWYQQILGQGPKLLIQFQNNGVVDDSQLPKDRFSAERLKGVDSTLKIQPAKLEDSAVYLCASRDGGLAKNIQYFGAGTRLSVL.

This clonotype was counted ten times or more. This chain links TRBV11-2 with TRBJ2-1, with 9 bases that match TRBD2. Germline values: CDR1 SGHAT, CDR2 FQNNGV. The V segment lost 2 bases and the J segment 3 bases; nucleotides outside the gene matches: 8. The CDR3 has 17 residues. CDR3 protein: CASSLTASGTHYNEQFF. The CDR3 region has the DNA TGTGCCAGCAGCTTAACGGCTAGCGGGACACACTACAATGAGCAGTTCTTC.

This clonotype was seen repeatedly, ten times or more. The V and J genes are TRBV29-1 and TRBJ2-7; TRBD2 matches 7 bases. V dropped 4 bases and J dropped 2; count of bases not matched to a gene: 2. The CDR3 contains 12 residues. Germline V gene lookup returns CDR1 SQVTM and CDR2 ANQGSEA. DNA of the CDR3: TGCAGCGTTGCCGGACTAGCCTACGAGCAGTACTTC. It yields the protein CSVAGLAYEQYF.

The chain joins TRBV7-9 to TRBJ2-2, with unresolved D. The V end was cut by 4 bases, the J end by 0 bases, with 9 bases between. This CDR3 spans 15 amino acids. Germline-derived CDR1 and CDR2 are SEHNR and FQNEAQ (reference sequence). The CDR3 sequence is CASSSLVTNTGELFF. CDR3 DNA sequence: TGTGCCAGCAGCTCACTTGTTACGAACACCGGGGAGCTGTTTTTT.